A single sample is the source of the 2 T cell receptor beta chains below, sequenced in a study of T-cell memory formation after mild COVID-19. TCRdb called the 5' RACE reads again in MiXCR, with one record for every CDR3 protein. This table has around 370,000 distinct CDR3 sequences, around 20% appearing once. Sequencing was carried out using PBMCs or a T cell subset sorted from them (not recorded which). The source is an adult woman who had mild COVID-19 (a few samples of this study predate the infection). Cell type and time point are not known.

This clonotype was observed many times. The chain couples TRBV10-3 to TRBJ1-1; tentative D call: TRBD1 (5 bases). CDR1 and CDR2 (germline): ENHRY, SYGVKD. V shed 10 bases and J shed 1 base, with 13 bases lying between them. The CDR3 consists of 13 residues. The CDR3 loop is CASGRAENTEAFF. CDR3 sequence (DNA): TGTGCCAGCGGCAGGGCCGAGAACACTGAAGCTTTCTTT.

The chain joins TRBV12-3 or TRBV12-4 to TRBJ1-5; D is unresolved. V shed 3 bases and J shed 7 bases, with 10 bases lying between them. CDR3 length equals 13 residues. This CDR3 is CASSLGRVQPQHF. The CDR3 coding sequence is TGTGCCAGCAGTTTGGGCAGAGTGCAGCCCCAGCATTTT.